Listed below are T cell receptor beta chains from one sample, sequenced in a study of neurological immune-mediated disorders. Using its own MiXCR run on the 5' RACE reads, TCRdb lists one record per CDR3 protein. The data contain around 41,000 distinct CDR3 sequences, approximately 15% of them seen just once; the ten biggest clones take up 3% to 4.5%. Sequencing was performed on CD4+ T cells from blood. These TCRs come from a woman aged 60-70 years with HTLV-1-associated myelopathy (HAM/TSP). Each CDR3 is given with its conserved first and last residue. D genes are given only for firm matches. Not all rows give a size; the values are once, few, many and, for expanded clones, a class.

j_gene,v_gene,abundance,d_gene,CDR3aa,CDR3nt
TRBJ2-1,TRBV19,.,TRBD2,CASSMTSWQFF,TGTGCCAGTAGTATGACTAGCTGGCAGTTCTTC
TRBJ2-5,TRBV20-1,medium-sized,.,CSARVRELQETQYF,TGCAGTGCTAGGGTGCGCGAGCTACAAGAGACCCAGTACTTC
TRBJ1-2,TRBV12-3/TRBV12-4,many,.,CASSFLAGESYGYTF,TGTGCCAGCAGTTTCCTCGCAGGCGAAAGCTATGGCTACACCTTC
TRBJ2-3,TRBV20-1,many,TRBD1,CSATRQGDSTDTQYF,TGCAGTGCCACACGACAGGGGGATAGCACAGATACGCAGTATTTT
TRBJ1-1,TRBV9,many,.,CASSARGLSSNTEAFF,TGTGCCAGCAGCGCCCGGGGCCTATCATCGAACACTGAAGCTTTCTTT
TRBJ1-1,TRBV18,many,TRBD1,CASSPRTGDQREAFF,TGTGCCAGCTCACCCAGGACAGGGGATCAGCGTGAAGCTTTCTTT
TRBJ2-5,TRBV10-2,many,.,CASTGGIQETQYF,TGCGCCAGCACTGGGGGGATCCAAGAGACCCAGTACTTC
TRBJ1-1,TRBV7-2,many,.,CASSLGGAPTEAFF,TGTGCCAGCAGCTTAGGGGGGGCGCCGACTGAAGCTTTCTTT
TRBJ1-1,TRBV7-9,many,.,CASSLTGSVWGTEAFF,TGTGCCAGCAGCTTAACAGGGTCCGTATGGGGCACTGAAGCTTTCTTT
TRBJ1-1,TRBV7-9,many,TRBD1,CASSNRTGIGVAFF,TGTGCCAGCAGCAATCGGACAGGGATAGGTGTAGCTTTCTTT
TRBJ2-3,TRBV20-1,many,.,CSASLVDTQYF,TGCAGTGCTAGCTTGGTAGATACGCAGTATTTT
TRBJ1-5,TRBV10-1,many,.,CAIVEGGAGVGNQPQHF,TGCGCCATTGTAGAGGGGGGGGCAGGGGTCGGCAATCAGCCCCAGCATTTT
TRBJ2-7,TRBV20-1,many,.,CSARTQATYEQYF,TGCAGTGCTAGAACGCAGGCCACCTACGAGCAGTACTTC
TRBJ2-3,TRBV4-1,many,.,CASSQIFGVGTDTQYF,TGCGCCAGCAGCCAAATTTTTGGGGTGGGCACAGATACGCAGTATTTT
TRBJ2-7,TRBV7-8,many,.,CASAPRSSYEQYF,TGTGCCAGCGCCCCACGGAGCTCCTACGAGCAGTACTTC
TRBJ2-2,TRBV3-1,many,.,CASSQEVRASSGELFF,TGTGCCAGCAGCCAAGAAGTTAGGGCATCCTCGGGGGAGCTGTTTTTT
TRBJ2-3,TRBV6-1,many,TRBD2,CASRASGGGMGDTQYF,TGTGCCAGCAGGGCATCTGGGGGGGGTATGGGAGATACGCAGTATTTT
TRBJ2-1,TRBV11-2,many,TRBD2,CASSLGTSGGANEQFF,TGTGCCAGCAGCTTAGGGACTAGCGGGGGGGCGAATGAGCAGTTCTTC
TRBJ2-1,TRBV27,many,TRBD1,CASSSEPSYPGQGSYNEQFF,TGTGCCAGCAGTTCAGAACCCTCCTACCCGGGACAGGGTTCATACAATGAGCAGTTCTTC
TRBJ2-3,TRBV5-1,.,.,CASSPEADTQYF,TGCGCCAGCAGCCCGGAGGCAGATACGCAGTATTTT
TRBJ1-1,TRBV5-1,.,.,CASSWELLNTEAFF,TGCGCCAGCAGCTGGGAGCTCCTGAACACTGAAGCTTTCTTT
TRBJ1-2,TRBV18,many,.,CASSPPIRDTPGYTF,TGTGCCAGCTCACCACCGATCAGGGACACTCCTGGCTACACCTTC
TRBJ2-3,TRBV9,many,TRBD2,CASSVGGGRTDTQYF,TGTGCCAGCAGCGTAGGCGGGGGGCGTACAGATACGCAGTATTTT
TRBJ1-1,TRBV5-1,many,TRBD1,CASSFGDRDVWTEAFF,TGCGCCAGCAGCTTCGGGGACAGGGATGTTTGGACTGAAGCTTTCTTT